This T cell receptor (beta chain) comes out of a study of CD8+CD57+ T cells in acquired aplastic anemia. Using genomic DNA as the template, TCR beta VDJ and CDR3 profiling was carried out. TCRdb re-called the reads with MiXCR, one entry per CDR3 protein. The repertoire holds about 190,000 distinct CDR3 sequences, with around 59% as singletons. As regards this clonotype: The junction and the germline gene differ at one end; a read error may be behind it.

Looked up from germline, CDR1 is SQVTM and CDR2 is ANQGSEA. This CDR3 contains 12 residues. The sequence was obtained from a human donor in good health, serving as a control. This chain connects TRBV29-1 to TRBJ1-1; D remains unclear. Sample: sorted CD4+, CD8+, or CD8+CD57+ T cells (not recorded which) from PBMCs. The CDR3 region has the DNA TGCAGCGCGGAACGGATGAACACCGAAGCTTTCTTT. As protein: CSAERMNTEAFF.